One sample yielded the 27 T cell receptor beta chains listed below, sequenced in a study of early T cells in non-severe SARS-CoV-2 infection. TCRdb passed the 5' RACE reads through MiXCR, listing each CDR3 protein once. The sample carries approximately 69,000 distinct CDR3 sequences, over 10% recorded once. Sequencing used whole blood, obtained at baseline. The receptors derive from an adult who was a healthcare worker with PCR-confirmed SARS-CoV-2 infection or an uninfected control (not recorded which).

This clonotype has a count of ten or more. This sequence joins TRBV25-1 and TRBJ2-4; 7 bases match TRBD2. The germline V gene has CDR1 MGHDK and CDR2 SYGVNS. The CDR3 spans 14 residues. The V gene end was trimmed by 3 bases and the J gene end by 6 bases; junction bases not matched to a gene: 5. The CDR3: CASSELGGINIQYF. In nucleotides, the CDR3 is TGTGCCAGCAGTGAGCTGGGGGGGATAAACATTCAGTACTTC.

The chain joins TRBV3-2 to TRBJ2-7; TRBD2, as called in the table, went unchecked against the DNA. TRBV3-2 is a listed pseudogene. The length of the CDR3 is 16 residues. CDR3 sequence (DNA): TGTGCCAGCAGCCAAGAATCAGGACTGCCGCCGAACGAGCAGTACTTC. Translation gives CASSQESGLPPNEQYF.

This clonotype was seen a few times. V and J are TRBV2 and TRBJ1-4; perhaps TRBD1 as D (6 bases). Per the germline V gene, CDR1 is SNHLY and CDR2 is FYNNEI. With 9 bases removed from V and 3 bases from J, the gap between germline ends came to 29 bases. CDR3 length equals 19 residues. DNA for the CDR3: TGTGCCAGTCGAAGATCCGCCGCGGAGGGGCCAGGGGCTAATGAAAAACTGTTTTTT. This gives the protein CASRRSAAEGPGANEKLFF.

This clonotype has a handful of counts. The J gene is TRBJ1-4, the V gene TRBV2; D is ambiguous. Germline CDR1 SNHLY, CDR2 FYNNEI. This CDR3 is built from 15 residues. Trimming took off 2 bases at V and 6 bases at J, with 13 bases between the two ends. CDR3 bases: TGTGCCAGCAGTGAAAGGCAGGTGGAATATGAAAAACTGTTTTTT. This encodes CASSERQVEYEKLFF.

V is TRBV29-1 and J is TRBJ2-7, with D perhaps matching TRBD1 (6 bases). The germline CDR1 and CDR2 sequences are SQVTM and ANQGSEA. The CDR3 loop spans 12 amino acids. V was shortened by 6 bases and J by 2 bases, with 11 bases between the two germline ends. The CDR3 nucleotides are TGCAGCGTCTCAGGGGATACCTACGAGCAGTACTTC. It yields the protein CSVSGDTYEQYF.

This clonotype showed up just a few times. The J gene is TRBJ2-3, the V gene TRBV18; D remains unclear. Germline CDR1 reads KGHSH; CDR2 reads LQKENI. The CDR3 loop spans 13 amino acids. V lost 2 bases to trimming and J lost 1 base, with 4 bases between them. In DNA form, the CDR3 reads TGTGCCAGCTCACCAATGGGCACAGATACGCAGTATTTT. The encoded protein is CASSPMGTDTQYF. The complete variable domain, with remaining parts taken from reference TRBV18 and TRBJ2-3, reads NAGVMQNPRHLVRRRGQEARLRCSPMKGHSHVYWYRQLPEEGLKFMVYLQKENIIDESGMPKERFSAEFPKEGPSILRIQQVVRGDSAAYFCASSPMGTDTQYFGPGTRLTVL.

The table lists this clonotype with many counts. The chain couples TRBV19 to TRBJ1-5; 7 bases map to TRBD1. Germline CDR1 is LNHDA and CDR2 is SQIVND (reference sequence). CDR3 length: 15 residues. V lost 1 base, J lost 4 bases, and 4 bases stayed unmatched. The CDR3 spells CASSIGRGRNQPQHF. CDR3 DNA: TGTGCCAGTAGTATAGGAAGGGGGCGGAATCAGCCCCAGCATTTT.

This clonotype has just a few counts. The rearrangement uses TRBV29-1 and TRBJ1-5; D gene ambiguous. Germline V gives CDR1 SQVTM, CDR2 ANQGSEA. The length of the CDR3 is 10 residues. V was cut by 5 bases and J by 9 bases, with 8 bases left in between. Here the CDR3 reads CSVHILPQHF. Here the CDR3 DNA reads TGCAGCGTTCACATCCTGCCCCAGCATTTT.

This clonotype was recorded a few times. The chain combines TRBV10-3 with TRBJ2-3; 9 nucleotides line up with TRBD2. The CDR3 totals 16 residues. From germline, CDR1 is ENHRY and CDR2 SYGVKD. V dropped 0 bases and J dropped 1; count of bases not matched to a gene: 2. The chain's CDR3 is CAISESGLARTDTQYF. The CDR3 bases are TGTGCCATCAGTGAGTCCGGACTAGCGCGCACAGATACGCAGTATTTT.

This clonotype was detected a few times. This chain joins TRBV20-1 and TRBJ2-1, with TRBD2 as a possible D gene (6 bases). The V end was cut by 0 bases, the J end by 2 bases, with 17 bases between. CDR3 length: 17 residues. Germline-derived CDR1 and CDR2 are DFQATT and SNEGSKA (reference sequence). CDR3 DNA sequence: TGCAGTGCTAGAGATAGTGACGGGAGCTTCCCCTACAATGAGCAGTTCTTC. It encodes CSARDSDGSFPYNEQFF.

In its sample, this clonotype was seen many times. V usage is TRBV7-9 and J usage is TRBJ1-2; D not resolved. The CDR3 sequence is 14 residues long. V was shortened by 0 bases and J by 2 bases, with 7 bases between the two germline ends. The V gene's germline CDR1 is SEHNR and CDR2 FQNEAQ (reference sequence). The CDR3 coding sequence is TGTGCCAGCAGCTTAGCTACGGGGAACTATGGCTACACCTTC. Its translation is CASSLATGNYGYTF.

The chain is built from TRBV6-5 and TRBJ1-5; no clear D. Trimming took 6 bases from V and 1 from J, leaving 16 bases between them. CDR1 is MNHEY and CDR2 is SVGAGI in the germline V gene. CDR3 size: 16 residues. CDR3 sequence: CASSPHPGGSNQPQHF. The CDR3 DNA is TGTGCCAGCAGCCCCCACCCGGGAGGAAGCAATCAGCCCCAGCATTTT.

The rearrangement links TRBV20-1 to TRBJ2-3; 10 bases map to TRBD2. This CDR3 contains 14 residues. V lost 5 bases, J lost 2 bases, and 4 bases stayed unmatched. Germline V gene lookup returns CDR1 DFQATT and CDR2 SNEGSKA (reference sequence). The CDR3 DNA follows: TGCAGTGCTCCGACTAGCGGGTTCACAGATACGCAGTATTTT. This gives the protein CSAPTSGFTDTQYF.

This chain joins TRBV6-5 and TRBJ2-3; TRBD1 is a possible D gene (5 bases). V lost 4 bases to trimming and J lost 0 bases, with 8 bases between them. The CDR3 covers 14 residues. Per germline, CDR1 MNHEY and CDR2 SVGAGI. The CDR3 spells CASSSTVSTDTQYF. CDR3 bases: TGTGCCAGCAGTTCGACAGTGAGCACAGATACGCAGTATTTT.

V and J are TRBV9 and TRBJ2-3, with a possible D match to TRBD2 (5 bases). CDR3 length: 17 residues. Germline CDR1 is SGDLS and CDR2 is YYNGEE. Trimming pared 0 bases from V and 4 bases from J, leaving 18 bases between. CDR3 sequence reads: CASSVDPSGGPSDTQYF. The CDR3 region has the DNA TGTGCCAGCAGCGTAGATCCGAGCGGAGGCCCTTCAGATACGCAGTATTTT.

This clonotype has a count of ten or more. In DNA, the CDR3 is TGCAGCGTGCATCAAGAGACCCAGTACTTC. It codes for CSVHQETQYF. The chain combines TRBV29-1 with TRBJ2-5; D is uncertain. The CDR3 extends over 10 amino acids. CDR1 is SQVTM and CDR2 is ANQGSEA in the germline V gene. The germline V and J ends were trimmed by 6 bases and 2 bases, with 4 bases remaining between them.

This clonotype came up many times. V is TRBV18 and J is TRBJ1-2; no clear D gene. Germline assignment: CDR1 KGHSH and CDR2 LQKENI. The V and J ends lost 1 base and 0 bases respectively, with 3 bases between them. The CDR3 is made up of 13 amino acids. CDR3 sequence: CASSPRTNYGYTF. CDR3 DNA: TGTGCCAGCTCACCACGGACTAACTATGGCTACACCTTC.

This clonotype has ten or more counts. The CDR3 DNA follows: TGTGCCACCAGAGCCCCAGGTTTTGGGAATCAGCCCCAGCATTTT. Encoded protein: CATRAPGFGNQPQHF. The V gene is TRBV15, the J gene TRBJ1-5, with D unresolved. V lost 6 bases, J lost 4 bases, and 16 bases lay in between. CDR1 LNHNV and CDR2 YYDKDF come from the germline V gene (reference sequence). The CDR3 totals 15 residues.

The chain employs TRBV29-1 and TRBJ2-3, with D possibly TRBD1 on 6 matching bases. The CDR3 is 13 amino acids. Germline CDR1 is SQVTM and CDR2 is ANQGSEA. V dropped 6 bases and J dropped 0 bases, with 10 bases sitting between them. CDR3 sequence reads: CSVDRTSTDTQYF. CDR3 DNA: TGCAGCGTCGACAGGACTAGCACAGATACGCAGTATTTT.

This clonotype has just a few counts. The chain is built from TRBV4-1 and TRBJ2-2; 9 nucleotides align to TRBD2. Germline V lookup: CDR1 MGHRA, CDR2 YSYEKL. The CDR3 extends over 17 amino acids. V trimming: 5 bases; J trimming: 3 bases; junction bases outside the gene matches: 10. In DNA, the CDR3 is TGCGCCAGCAGCTCTCGTTTAGCGGGGGACGACACCGGGGAGCTGTTTTTT. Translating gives CASSSRLAGDDTGELFF.

CDR3 nucleotides: TGTGCCAGCAGCCAAACCGCCGGGACGGCTTCCTACGAGCAGTACTTC. As protein: CASSQTAGTASYEQYF. The chain uses TRBV3-1 and TRBJ2-7, with D perhaps given as TRBD1 or TRBD2 (5 bases each). The CDR3 runs 16 residues. The ends were cut back, 2 bases at V and 1 base at J, with 15 bases in the middle. Per germline, CDR1 LGHDT and CDR2 YNNKEL (reference sequence).

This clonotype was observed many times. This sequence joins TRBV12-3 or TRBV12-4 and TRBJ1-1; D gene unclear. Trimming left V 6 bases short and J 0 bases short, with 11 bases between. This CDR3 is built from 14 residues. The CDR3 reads CASSRGRLNTEAFF. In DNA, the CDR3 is TGTGCCAGCAGCCGAGGGCGGTTGAACACTGAAGCTTTCTTT.

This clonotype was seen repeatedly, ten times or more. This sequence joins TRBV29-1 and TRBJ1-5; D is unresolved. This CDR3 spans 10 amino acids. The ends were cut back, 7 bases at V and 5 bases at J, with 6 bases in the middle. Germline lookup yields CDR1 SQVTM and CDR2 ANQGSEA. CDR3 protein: CSGVDQPQHF. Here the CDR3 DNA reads TGCAGCGGCGTTGATCAGCCCCAGCATTTT.

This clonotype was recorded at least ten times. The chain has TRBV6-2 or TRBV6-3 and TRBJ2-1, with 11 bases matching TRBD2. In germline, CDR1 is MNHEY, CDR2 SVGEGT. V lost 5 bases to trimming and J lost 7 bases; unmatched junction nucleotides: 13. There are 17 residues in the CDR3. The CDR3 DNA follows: TGTGCCAGCAGTGAAGGGACTAGCGGAGTCTGGAGGAATGAGCAGTTCTTC. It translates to CASSEGTSGVWRNEQFF.

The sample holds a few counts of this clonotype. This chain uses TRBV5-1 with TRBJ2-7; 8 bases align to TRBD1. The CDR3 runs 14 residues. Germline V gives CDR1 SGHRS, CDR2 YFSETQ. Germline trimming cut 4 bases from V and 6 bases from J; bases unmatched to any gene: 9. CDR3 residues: CASSNNRGWSEQYF. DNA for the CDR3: TGCGCCAGCAGCAATAACAGGGGGTGGAGCGAGCAGTACTTC.

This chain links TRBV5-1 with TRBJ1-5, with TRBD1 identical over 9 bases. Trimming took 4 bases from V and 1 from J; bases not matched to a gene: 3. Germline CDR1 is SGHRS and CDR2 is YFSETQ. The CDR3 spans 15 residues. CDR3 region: CASSPGTGSNQPQHF. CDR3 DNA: TGCGCCAGCAGCCCCGGGACAGGGAGCAATCAGCCCCAGCATTTT.

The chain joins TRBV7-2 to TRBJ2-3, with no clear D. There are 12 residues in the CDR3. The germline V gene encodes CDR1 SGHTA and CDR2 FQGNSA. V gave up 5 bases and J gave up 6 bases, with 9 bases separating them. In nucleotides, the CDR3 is TGTGCCAGCAGCCGATTTTCGGATACGCAGTATTTT. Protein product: CASSRFSDTQYF.